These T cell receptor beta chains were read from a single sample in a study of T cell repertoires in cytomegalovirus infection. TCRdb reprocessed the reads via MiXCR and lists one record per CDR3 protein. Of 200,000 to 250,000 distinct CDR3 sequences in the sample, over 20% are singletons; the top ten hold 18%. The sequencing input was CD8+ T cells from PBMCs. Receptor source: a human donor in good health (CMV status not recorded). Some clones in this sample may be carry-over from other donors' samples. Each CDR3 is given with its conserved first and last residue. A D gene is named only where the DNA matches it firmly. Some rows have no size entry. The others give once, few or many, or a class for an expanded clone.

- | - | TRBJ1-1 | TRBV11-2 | CASSLGLTAFF | TGTGCCAGCAGCTTAGGGTTGACAGCTTTCTTT
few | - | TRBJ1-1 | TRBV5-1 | CASSLAGQGNTEAFF | TGCGCCAGCAGCTTGGCCGGGCAGGGGAACACTGAAGCTTTCTTT
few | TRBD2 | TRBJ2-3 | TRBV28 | CASSLPLGLAGDTQYF | TGTGCCAGCAGTTTACCCTTAGGACTAGCGGGAGATACGCAGTATTTT
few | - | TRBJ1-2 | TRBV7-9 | CASSLGGPDGYTF | TGTGCCAGCAGCTTAGGCGGTCCGGATGGCTACACCTTC
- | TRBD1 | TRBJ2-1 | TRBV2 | CASSWTGYDNEQFF | TGTGCCAGCAGCTGGACAGGGTATGATAATGAGCAGTTCTTC
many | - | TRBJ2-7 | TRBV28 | CATSWGTSSYEQYF | TGTGCCACCTCTTGGGGGACGTCCTCCTACGAGCAGTACTTC
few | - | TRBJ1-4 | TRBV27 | CASRGDEKLFF | TGTGCCAGCAGAGGTGATGAAAAACTGTTTTTT
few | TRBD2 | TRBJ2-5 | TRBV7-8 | CASSLEAGFQETQYF | TGTGCCAGCAGCTTAGAAGCGGGGTTTCAGGAGACCCAGTACTTC
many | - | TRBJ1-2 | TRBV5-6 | CASSLKSDIYGYTF | TGTGCCAGCAGCTTGAAGTCCGACATCTATGGCTACACCTTC
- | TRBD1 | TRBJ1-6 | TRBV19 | CASTDRGIGSPLHF | TGTGCCAGTACGGACAGGGGGATAGGTTCACCCCTCCACTTT
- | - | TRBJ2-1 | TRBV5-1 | CASSPVLPSSYNEQFF | TGCGCCAGCAGCCCCGTTCTACCGAGCTCCTACAATGAGCAGTTCTTC
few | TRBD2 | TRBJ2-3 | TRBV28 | CASSPLAGLTDTQYF | TGTGCCAGCAGCCCTTTAGCGGGGCTCACAGATACGCAGTATTTT
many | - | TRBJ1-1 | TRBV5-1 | CASSDAMNTEAFF | TGCGCCAGCAGCGATGCAATGAACACTGAAGCTTTCTTT
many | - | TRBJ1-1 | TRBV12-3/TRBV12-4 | CASSLPREGAFF | TGTGCCAGCAGTTTACCCCGGGAGGGAGCTTTCTTT
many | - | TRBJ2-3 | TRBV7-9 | CASKRQNTDTQYF | TGTGCCAGCAAAAGGCAGAACACAGATACGCAGTATTTT
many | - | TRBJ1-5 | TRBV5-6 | CASSFLNQPQHF | TGTGCCAGCAGCTTCCTTAATCAGCCCCAGCATTTT
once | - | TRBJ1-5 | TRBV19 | CVSSILQDSNQPQHF | TGTGTCAGTAGTATATTACAGGATAGCAATCAGCCCCAGCATTTT
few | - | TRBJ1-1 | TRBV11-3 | CASSLDRASRTEAFF | TGTGCCAGCAGCTTAGATCGGGCCTCGAGGACTGAAGCTTTCTTT
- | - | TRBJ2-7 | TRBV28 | CASSPPLSYEQYF | TGTGCCAGCAGTCCTCCGCTCTCCTACGAGCAGTACTTC
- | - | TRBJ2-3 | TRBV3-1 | CASSQDLNLPGLSTDTQYF | TGTGCCAGCAGCCAAGATTTGAACTTACCCGGTCTTAGCACAGATACGCAGTATTTT
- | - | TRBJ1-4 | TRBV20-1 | CSARDSFLRFGDHGEKLFF | TGCAGTGCTAGAGATTCATTTTTACGGTTTGGGGACCACGGCGAAAAACTGTTTTTT
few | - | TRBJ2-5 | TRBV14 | CASANRGLETQYF | TGTGCCAGTGCGAATCGGGGCCTCGAGACCCAGTACTTC
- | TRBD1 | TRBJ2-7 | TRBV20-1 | CSARALQPGQLTYEQYF | TGCAGTGCTAGAGCCTTACAGCCGGGACAGCTCACCTACGAGCAGTACTTC
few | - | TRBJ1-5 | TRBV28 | CASSFPDSNQPQHF | TGTGCCAGCAGTTTCCCGGATAGCAATCAGCCCCAGCATTTT
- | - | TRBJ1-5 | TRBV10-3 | CAISPVDSNQPQHF | TGTGCCATCTCCCCGGTGGATAGCAATCAGCCCCAGCATTTT
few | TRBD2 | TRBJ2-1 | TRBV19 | CASSMGASGGTYNEQFF | TGTGCCAGTAGTATGGGGGCTAGCGGGGGGACTTACAATGAGCAGTTCTTC
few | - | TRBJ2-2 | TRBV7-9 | CASSFVLNTGELFF | TGTGCCAGCAGCTTTGTTCTGAACACCGGGGAGCTGTTTTTT
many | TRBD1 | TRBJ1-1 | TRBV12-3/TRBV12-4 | CASRAGGYTEAFF | TGTGCCAGCAGAGCAGGGGGCTACACTGAAGCTTTCTTT
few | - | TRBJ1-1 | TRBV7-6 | CASSDRRGRSTEAFF | TGTGCCAGCAGCGACCGGCGGGGGCGAAGTACTGAAGCTTTCTTT
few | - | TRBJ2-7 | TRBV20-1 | CSAPSPDIYEQYF | TGCAGTGCCCCGAGTCCAGACATCTACGAGCAGTACTTC
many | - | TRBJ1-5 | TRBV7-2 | CASSPSFYSNQPQHF | TGTGCCAGCAGCCCTAGTTTTTATAGCAATCAGCCCCAGCATTTT
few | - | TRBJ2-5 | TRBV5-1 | CASSLYSPWGFQETQYF | TGCGCCAGCAGCTTGTATAGCCCATGGGGTTTTCAAGAGACCCAGTACTTC
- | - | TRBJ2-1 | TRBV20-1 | CSASKGVLSDEQFF | TGCAGTGCCAGCAAAGGGGTGTTGTCCGATGAGCAGTTCTTC
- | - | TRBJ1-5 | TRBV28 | CASNPPVGQPQHF | TGTGCCAGCAATCCTCCCGTGGGTCAGCCCCAGCATTTT
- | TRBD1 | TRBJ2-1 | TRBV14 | CASSPWDREGNEQFF | TGTGCCAGCAGCCCCTGGGACAGGGAGGGGAATGAGCAGTTCTTC
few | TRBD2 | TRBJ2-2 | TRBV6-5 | CASSFSGGAVTGELFF | TGTGCCAGCAGTTTTAGCGGGGGGGCCGTCACCGGGGAGCTGTTTTTT
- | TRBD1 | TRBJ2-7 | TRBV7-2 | CASSLSHRGYEQYF | TGTGCCAGCAGCTTAAGCCACAGGGGCTACGAGCAGTACTTC
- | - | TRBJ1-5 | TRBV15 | CATRAWGNSNQPQHF | TGTGCCACCAGGGCGTGGGGTAATAGCAATCAGCCCCAGCATTTT
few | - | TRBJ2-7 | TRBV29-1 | CSVWGDSYEQYF | TGCAGCGTCTGGGGGGACAGCTACGAGCAGTACTTC
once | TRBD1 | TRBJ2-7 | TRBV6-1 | CASSYAGQGYEQYF | TGTGCCAGCAGTTACGCGGGACAGGGGTACGAGCAGTACTTC
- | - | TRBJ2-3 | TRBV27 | CASSLEFTDTQYF | TGTGCCAGCAGTTTGGAATTCACAGATACGCAGTATTTT
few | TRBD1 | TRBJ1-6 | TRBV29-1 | CSAGTENSPLHF | TGCAGCGCCGGGACAGAGAATTCACCCCTCCACTTT
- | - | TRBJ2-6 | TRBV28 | CASSPGYGANVLTF | TGTGCCAGCAGTCCCGGGTATGGAGCCAACGTCCTGACTTTC